This TCR beta chain was profiled in a study of blood T cell repertoires in COVID-19. Overall study context: Whether acute or convalescent, the COVID-19 samples came from the United States, Italy and Spain. PBMCs, B-cell-depleted T cells, or T cells were the source of the cDNA or gDNA that made up the material.

Per the original methods: Amplification from reference gene primers served as the basis for estimated nucleated cell counts. Libraries were prepared by immunoSEQ multiplex PCR; TCRdb keeps only in-frame clonotypes and omits some of them. For V, J and clone size, that table is used; D and trimming come from the DNA. The sample yields about 170,000 clones, roughly 84% seen once. The CDR3 sequence is 13 residues long. The V gene lost 7 bases and the J gene lost 6 bases, with 15 bases spanning the gap. CDR1 and CDR2 (germline): KGHSY, FQNENV. This TCR derives from a man between 65 and 79 years old with active or convalescent COVID-19. The gene calls are TRBV16 and TRBJ1-2; D uncertain. What was sequenced was peripheral blood. The CDR3 sequence is CASTSTLVNGYTF. In DNA, the CDR3 is TGTGCCAGCACCTCAACTCTCGTAAATGGCTACACCTTC. Full variable domain (remainder filled in from reference TRBV16 and TRBJ1-2): GEEVAQTPKHLVRGEGQKAKLYCAPIKGHSYVFWYQQVLKNEFKFLISFQNENVFDETGMPKERFSAKCLPNSPCSLEIQATKLEDSAVYFCASTSTLVNGYTFGSGTRLTVV.